Reported below is one T cell receptor beta chain. Its antigen remains unknown. These data come from a study of cytomegalovirus exposure and HLA in healthy donors. Overall study results and limits: Being productive about 87% or about 30% of the time was typical of most TCR beta V segments in an earlier analysis.

At sampling all donors were nominally healthy, likely with unrecorded immune exposures. Both 60 Vbeta primers and 13 Jbeta primers went into the PCR. Sequencing used immunoSEQ multiplex PCR; TCRdb keeps in-frame clones, though not all of them. There are 130,000 to 150,000 clones in the sample; around 80% occur only once, and around 4.3% lies in the top ten. Sequencing was done on a sample of PBMCs. This clonotype originated in a man aged 35-49 years in good health and CMV-seronegative.

The CDR3 loop is CASSADRALPAEAFF. In DNA, the CDR3 is TGTGCCAGCAGCGCGGACAGGGCCCTCCCAGCTGAAGCTTTCTTT. This sequence joins TRBV7-2 and TRBJ1-1; TRBD1 agrees at 8 bases. The CDR3 runs 15 residues. Trimming removed 5 bases from V and 6 bases from J; junction bases left unmatched: 11. The germline V gene encodes CDR1 SGHTA and CDR2 FQGNSA.